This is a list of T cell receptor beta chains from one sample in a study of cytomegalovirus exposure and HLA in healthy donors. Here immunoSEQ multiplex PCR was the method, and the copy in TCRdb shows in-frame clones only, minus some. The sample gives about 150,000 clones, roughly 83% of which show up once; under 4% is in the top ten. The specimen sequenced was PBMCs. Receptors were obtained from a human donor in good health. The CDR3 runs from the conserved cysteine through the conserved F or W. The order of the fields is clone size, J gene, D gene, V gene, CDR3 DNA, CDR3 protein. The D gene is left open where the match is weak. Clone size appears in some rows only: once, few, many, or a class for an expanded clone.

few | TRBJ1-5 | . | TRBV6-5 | TGTGCCAGCAGCGCCATAGTTGCTGGCAATCAGCCCCAGCATTTT | CASSAIVAGNQPQHF
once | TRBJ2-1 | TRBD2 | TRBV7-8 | TGTGCCAGCAGCTTAAAAGCGGGGGAGCTGGGTAGCGGGCAGTTCTTC | CASSLKAGELGSGQFF
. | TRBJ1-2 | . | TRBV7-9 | TGTGCCAGCAGCCAAACAGGGACCATAATCGATGGCTACACCTTC | CASSQTGTIIDGYTF
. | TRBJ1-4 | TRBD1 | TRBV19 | TGTGCCAGTAGTCTCTCGGACAGGGGAGCTGAAAAACTGTTTTTT | CASSLSDRGAEKLFF
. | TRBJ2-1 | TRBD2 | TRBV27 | TGTGCCAGCAGTCCGCTAACTAGCGGGGGGGCGGATGAGCAGTTCTTC | CASSPLTSGGADEQFF
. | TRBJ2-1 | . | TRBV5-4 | TGTGCCAGCAGCTTAAATCCGACAGATGAGCAGTTCTTC | CASSLNPTDEQFF
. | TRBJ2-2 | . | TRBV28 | TGTGCCAGCAGCTACTTAATTGCAGGTTGGAACACCGGGGAGCTGTTTTTT | CASSYLIAGWNTGELFF
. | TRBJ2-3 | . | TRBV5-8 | TGTGCCAGCAGCTTGGGGGAGGTGGCAGTTCTTGGCACAGATACGCAGTATTTT | CASSLGEVAVLGTDTQYF
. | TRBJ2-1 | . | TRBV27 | TGTGCCAGCAGTTTATGGCCCGGGGAGCAGTTCTTC | CASSLWPGEQFF
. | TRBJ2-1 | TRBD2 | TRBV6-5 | TGTGCCAGCAGTTACTCGACTAGCGGGGGGGATGAGCAGTTCTTC | CASSYSTSGGDEQFF
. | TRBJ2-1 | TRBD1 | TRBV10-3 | TGTGCCATCAGTCATACCCCTCAGGGGACAGCTTCCGGAGTAAACAATGAGCAGTTCTTC | CAISHTPQGTASGVNNEQFF
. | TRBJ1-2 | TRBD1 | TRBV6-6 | TGTGCCAGCAGCCTCACTCAACAGGGGGGATACGGCTACACCTTC | CASSLTQQGGYGYTF
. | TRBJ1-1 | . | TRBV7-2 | TGTGCCAGCAGCTTTCCGACAGGCGACACTGAAGCTTTCTTT | CASSFPTGDTEAFF
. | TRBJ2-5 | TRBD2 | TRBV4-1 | TGCGCCAGCAGCCTATACGGACTAGCGGAAGAGACCCAGTACTTC | CASSLYGLAEETQYF
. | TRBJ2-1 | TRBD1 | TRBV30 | TGTGCCTGGAGCGAGACAGGGAACAATGAGCAGTTCTTC | CAWSETGNNEQFF
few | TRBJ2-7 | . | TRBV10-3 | TGTGCCATCAGTGCCACCTACGAGCAGTACTTC | CAISATYEQYF
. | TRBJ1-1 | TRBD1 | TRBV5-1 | TGCGCCAGCAGCCCCGGGACAGGGTACAAAGCTTTCTTT | CASSPGTGYKAFF
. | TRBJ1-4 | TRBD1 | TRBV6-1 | TGTGCCAGCACCTGGGACAGCTCTTATGAAAAACTGTTTTTT | CASTWDSSYEKLFF
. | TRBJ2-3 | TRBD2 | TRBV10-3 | TGTGCCATCAGTGATCCCCTAGCGGGAGACGGATCAGATACGCAGTATTTT | CAISDPLAGDGSDTQYF
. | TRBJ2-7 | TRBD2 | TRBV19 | TGTGCCAGTAGGGCTAGCGGAACCTACGAGCAGTACTTC | CASRASGTYEQYF
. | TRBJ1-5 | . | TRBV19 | TGTGCCAGTAGTATATTCACAGGGCGAGGGGCCAATCAGCCCCAGCATTTT | CASSIFTGRGANQPQHF
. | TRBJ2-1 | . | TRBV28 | TGTGCCAGCAGTTTATTGGACAGTAACAATGAGCAGTTCTTC | CASSLLDSNNEQFF
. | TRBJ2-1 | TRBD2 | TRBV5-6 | TGTGCCAGCAGCCAAAGCGGGGACAATGAGCAGTTCTTC | CASSQSGDNEQFF
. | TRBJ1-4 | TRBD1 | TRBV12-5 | TGTGCTAGTGGTTTGGGCCAGGGGGTTGCAACTAATGAAAAACTGTTTTTT | CASGLGQGVATNEKLFF
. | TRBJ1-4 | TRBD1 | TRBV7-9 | TGTGCCAGCAGCTTCTTCGGGACAGTCAATGAAAAACTGTTTTTT | CASSFFGTVNEKLFF
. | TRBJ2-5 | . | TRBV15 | TGTGCCACCAGCAGAGTCTCACAGGGTAGGGAGACCCAGTACTTC | CATSRVSQGRETQYF
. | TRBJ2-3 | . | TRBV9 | TGTGCCAGCAGCGCCACGGTCTCCCCAGATACGCAGTATTTT | CASSATVSPDTQYF